The sequence of this T cell receptor beta chain was determined in a study of low-dose radiotherapy and immunotherapy resistance in tumors. The overall study: A total of 6.5 Gy was given to Cohort 1 as 0.5 Gy per fraction every 2 weeks. Nivolumab was given to patients as a 240 mg flat dose every two weeks, and ipilimumab at 1 mg/kg every six weeks. Both were delivered intravenously.

Unmatched junction bases numbered 11, after V lost 6 bases and J lost 10 bases. Germline V gene data show CDR1 as PRHDT and CDR2 as FYEKMQ (reference sequence). This CDR3 is 15 amino acids long. Primers targeting TRAV and TRBV primed first-strand cDNA, covering alpha and beta chains. TCR amplification used roughly 18 PCR cycles, a constant-region primer and a V-primer adapter. In TCRdb, the reads were re-called with MiXCR into one record per CDR3 protein. This table holds tens of thousands of distinct CDR3 sequences, less than 30% found once. The time point: before trial treatment. Enrollment required an advanced solid tumor negative for tumor-infiltrating lymphocytes.

The chain employs TRBV13 and TRBJ2-1; 11 bases map to TRBD1. The TCR sequence derives from a male donor with rectosigmoid adenocarcinoma. The sample here was PBMCs, taken before treatment. The CDR3 DNA sequence: TGTGCCAGCAGTCCCACCGGGACAGGGGGGGGGGAGCAGTTCTTC. It translates to CASSPTGTGGGEQFF.